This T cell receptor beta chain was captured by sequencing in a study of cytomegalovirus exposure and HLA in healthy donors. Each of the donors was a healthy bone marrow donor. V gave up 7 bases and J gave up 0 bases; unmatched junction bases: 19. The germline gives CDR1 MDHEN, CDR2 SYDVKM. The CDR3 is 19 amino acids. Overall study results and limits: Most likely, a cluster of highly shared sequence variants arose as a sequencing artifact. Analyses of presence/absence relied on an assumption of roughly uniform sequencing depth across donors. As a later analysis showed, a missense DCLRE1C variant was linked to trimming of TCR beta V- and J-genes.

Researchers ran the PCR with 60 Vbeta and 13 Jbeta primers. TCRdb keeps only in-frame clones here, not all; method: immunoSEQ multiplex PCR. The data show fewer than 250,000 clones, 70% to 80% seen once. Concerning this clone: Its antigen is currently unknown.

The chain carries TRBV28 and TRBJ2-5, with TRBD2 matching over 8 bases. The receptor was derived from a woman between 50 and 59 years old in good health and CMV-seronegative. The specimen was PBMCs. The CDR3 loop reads CASTPAGGWGSLYQETQYF. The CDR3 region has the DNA TGTGCCAGCACCCCGGCGGGGGGCTGGGGGTCCCTGTACCAAGAGACCCAGTACTTC.